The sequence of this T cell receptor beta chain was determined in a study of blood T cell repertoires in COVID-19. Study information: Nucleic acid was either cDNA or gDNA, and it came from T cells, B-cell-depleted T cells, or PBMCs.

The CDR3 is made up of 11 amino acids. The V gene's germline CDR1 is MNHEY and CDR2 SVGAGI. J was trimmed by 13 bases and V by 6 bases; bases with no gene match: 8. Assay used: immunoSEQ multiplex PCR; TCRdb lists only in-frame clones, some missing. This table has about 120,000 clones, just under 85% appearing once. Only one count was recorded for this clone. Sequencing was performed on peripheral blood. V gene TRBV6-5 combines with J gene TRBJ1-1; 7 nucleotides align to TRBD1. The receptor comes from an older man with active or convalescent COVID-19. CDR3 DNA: TGTGCCAGCAGGAGGACAGGTTCAGTTTTCTTT. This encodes CASRRTGSVFF.